Listed below are T cell receptor beta chains from one sample, sequenced in a study of blood T cells in healthy people across ages. TCRdb reprocessed the 5' RACE reads via MiXCR and lists one record per CDR3 protein. The profile shows some 900,000 distinct CDR3 sequences, 48% of them singletons. The specimen sequenced was blood. Receptor source: a man younger than 40 in good health. Both conserved end residues are part of each CDR3. Each record gives: CDR3 length, J gene, V gene, CDR3 protein.

16,TRBJ1-5,TRBV2,CASSRGQTYSNQPQHF
13,TRBJ1-1,TRBV7-9,CASSVPGNTEAFF
15,TRBJ2-7,TRBV5-1,CASFSGPAGSYEQYF
17,TRBJ2-7,TRBV21-1,CASSKVEQVIFGYEQYF
13,TRBJ2-3,TRBV20-1,CSAPGQGESTQYF
12,TRBJ1-4,TRBV29-1,CSGRNTNEKLFF
15,TRBJ2-7,TRBV7-2,CASSFGGGGYNEQYF
15,TRBJ2-7,TRBV7-9,CASSLRVGGTLEQYF
15,TRBJ2-1,TRBV2,CASSEDGGDYNEQFF
16,TRBJ2-7,TRBV27,CASSLIFLQGVYEQYF
14,TRBJ2-3,TRBV4-1,CASSQVMGSETQYF
14,TRBJ1-2,TRBV5-1,CASSWGQADYGYTF
14,TRBJ2-7,TRBV6-2/TRBV6-3,CASSYRQAIYEQYF
16,TRBJ2-3,TRBV24-1,CATSEKGAAHPDTQYF
18,TRBJ2-2,TRBV7-9,CASSDNSGGLMNTGELFF
12,TRBJ2-7,TRBV7-2,CASSPRTGHWYF
14,TRBJ2-3,TRBV6-5,CASIGRLGGDTQYF
18,TRBJ2-6,TRBV7-8,CASSTHRGKSSGANVLTF
15,TRBJ2-2,TRBV24-1,CATSKTTGNTGELFF
17,TRBJ2-1,TRBV5-1,CASSPSPLAGGTNEQFF
15,TRBJ1-2,TRBV6-6,CASSYAQGRNYGYTF
13,TRBJ2-5,TRBV30,CAWSGWQQETQYF
15,TRBJ2-7,TRBV12-3/TRBV12-4,CASSLYLGWSYEQYF
15,TRBJ2-3,TRBV7-9,CASSLVYAGTDTQYF
12,TRBJ1-2,TRBV20-1,CSAIDQGDGYTF
15,TRBJ1-2,TRBV29-1,CSVDFGGGRNYGYTF
15,TRBJ2-1,TRBV24-1,CALPGRGKNTREQFF
15,TRBJ2-1,TRBV9,CASSDLAGSSNEQFF
16,TRBJ2-1,TRBV7-9,CASSSPRDSTTNEQFF
14,TRBJ2-3,TRBV29-1,CSGNRGGGTDTQYF
10,TRBJ2-1,TRBV30,CAWRAGEQFF
16,TRBJ1-1,TRBV20-1,CSARWSGRGRHTEAFF
15,TRBJ2-7,TRBV6-6,CASSQIQGVRYEQYF
15,TRBJ2-1,TRBV28,CASSLRDRASYEQFF
16,TRBJ2-3,TRBV10-3,CAISDLQGASYDTQYF
15,-,TRBV27,CASSLERGRHYEQYF
15,TRBJ1-5,TRBV12-3/TRBV12-4,CASSPWRDSYQPQHF
15,TRBJ2-3,TRBV7-9,CASSPSFIAMDTQYF
15,TRBJ2-4,TRBV3-1,CASSQIGLSKNIQYF
14,TRBJ2-7,TRBV5-1,CASKVRGGAYEQYF
18,TRBJ2-3,TRBV6-2/TRBV6-3,CASSYSKRAGSSTDTQYF
12,TRBJ2-1,TRBV6-4,CTSSPPGETQFF
14,-,TRBV11-2,CASSSGVLSHEQYF